The clone carrying this T cell receptor beta chain was found once. The method was immunoSEQ multiplex PCR; TCRdb's version includes in-frame clones alone and lacks a portion of them. The sample lists approximately 93,000 clones, 80% to 95% occurring once. The CDR3 has 16 amino acids. CDR1 is SGHTA, CDR2 FQGNSA, per germline. The V and J ends lost 2 bases and 0 bases respectively, with 13 bases between them. These data are taken from a study of T cell changes during pregnancy in multiple sclerosis. The sample in question was peripheral blood, obtained before pregnancy. This receptor was taken from a female donor with multiple sclerosis, enrolled in a pregnancy study. The rearrangement joins TRBV7-2 to TRBJ1-1; the D is unclear. This chain's CDR3 is CASSLSLAAVNTEAFF. CDR3 DNA: TGTGCCAGCAGCTTATCTTTGGCGGCGGTGAACACTGAAGCTTTCTTT. The full variable domain, rest sourced from reference TRBV7-2 and TRBJ1-1, is GAGVSQSPSNKVTEKGKDVELRCDPISGHTALYWYRQSLGQGLEFLIYFQGNSAPDKSGLPSDRFSAERTGGSVSTLTIQRTQQEDSAVYLCASSLSLAAVNTEAFFGQGTRLTVV.